This record concerns one TCR beta chain sequence. This specimen belongs to a study of blood T cell repertoires in COVID-19. Study context: The United States, Italy and Spain supplied acute and convalescent COVID-19 samples.

In the authors' methods: Reference gene primer amplification gave estimated nucleated cell counts. Method: immunoSEQ multiplex PCR; TCRdb's copy keeps in-frame clones and lacks some. The V and J calls and clone size come from that table; D and trimming were worked out from the DNA. Among about 150,000 clones listed, 80% to 90% were seen once. Trimming cost V 2 bases and J 4 bases; bases outside gene matches: 8. The CDR3 length is 17 residues. Germline V gene lookup returns CDR1 KGHSH and CDR2 LQKENI. The TCR sequence derives from an older woman with acute or convalescent COVID-19. What was sequenced was peripheral blood. The rearrangement links TRBV18 to TRBJ2-5; 12 bases match TRBD2. The DNA of the CDR3 is TGTGCCAGCTCACCATACACTAGCGGGGGGTCGCGAGAGACCCAGTACTTC. Protein: CASSPYTSGGSRETQYF.